This TCR beta chain was captured in a study of T cell responses to AZD1222 COVID-19 vaccine. Overall study results and limits: Clonal diversity was possibly underestimated, and the donors were mostly white British, with more females. After two AZD1222 doses, spike-specific TCR breadth and depth rose versus day 0. Close to half of spike-specific TCRs reportedly recognize unmutated variant regions. Dominant at 160-218 and 743-854, vaccine-associated CD4 TCRs also spanned spike.

Trimming cost V 5 bases and J 4 bases, with 17 bases left between them. This CDR3 comprises 15 residues. Per the germline V gene, CDR1 is MDHEN and CDR2 is SYDVKM. Only in-frame clones appear in the TCRdb table, and some are missing; sequencing was by immunoSEQ multiplex PCR. The table has approximately 71,000 clones, about 88% seen once. As regards this clone: The antigen is unknown.

The receptor comes from an adult in good health. The material was peripheral blood, obtained on day 0 of AZD1222 vaccination. The chain links TRBV28 to TRBJ1-2, with a possible D match to TRBD1 (6 bases). The CDR3 DNA sequence: TGTGCCAGCAGTCCCGCGGTGGGGGGCGCCTATGGCTACACCTTC. It yields the protein CASSPAVGGAYGYTF.